This T cell receptor beta chain was found in a study of blood T cell repertoires in COVID-19. Study-level information: The samples span acute and convalescent COVID-19 from the United States, Italy and Spain. Sources were T cells, B-cell-depleted T cells, or PBMCs; the material itself was cDNA or gDNA.

Looked up from germline, CDR1 is SGHRS and CDR2 is YFSETQ. The CDR3 totals 14 residues. The V end lost 5 bases, the J end lost 4 bases, and 15 bases lay between the germline ends. In the original processing: Estimates of nucleated cell counts were drawn from the amplification of reference gene primers. Assay used: immunoSEQ multiplex PCR; TCRdb lists only in-frame clones, some missing. V, J and clone size were drawn from that table, and D and trimming were deduced from the DNA. The sample yields about 47,000 clones, around 86% seen once. The receptor was derived from a man aged 55 to 70 with active COVID-19. Sequenced: peripheral blood. The chain recombines TRBV5-1 with TRBJ1-1; D perhaps matches TRBD1 (6 bases). CDR3 protein: CASSLGGQGTEAFF. The CDR3 DNA sequence: TGCGCCAGCAGTCTGGGGGGGCAAGGCACTGAAGCTTTCTTT.